The 30 T cell receptor beta chains below come from one sample, sequenced in a study of shared clonotypes between healthy human individuals. TCRdb's table, derived via immunoSEQ multiplex PCR, lists solely in-frame clones and lacks some. The table has 950,000 to 1,100,000 clones, approximately 80% seen once. Material: memory CD4+ T cells from PBMCs. Subset denoted: CD45RA-negative fraction. The source is a man between 18 and 29 years old in good health. Some clones in this sample may be carry-over from other donors' samples.

As concerns this clone: With only one base between it and a far larger clone, this is likely a read error. CDR3 amino acids: CASSFGQGTEAFF. The CDR3 DNA reads as TGTGCCAGCAGCTTCGGACAGGGCACTGAAGCTTTCTTT. The chain uses TRBV7-8 and TRBJ1-1; 8 nucleotides agree with TRBD1. The germline V gene encodes CDR1 SGHVS and CDR2 FQNEAQ. Trimming at V came to 3 bases and at J to 4 bases, leaving 1 base not matched to a gene. The CDR3 totals 13 residues.

This clone was counted ten times or more. The same CDR3 can be traced to other DNA sequences in this sample. The chain combines TRBV4-2 with TRBJ2-3; 9 nucleotides align to TRBD2. V shed 1 base and J 2 bases; nucleotides not matched to a gene: 7. Germline CDR1 LGHNA, CDR2 YNFKEQ. The CDR3 has 17 amino acids. CDR3 bases: TGTGCCAGCAGCCAAGGGTTCAGCGGGAGGAACACAGATACGCAGTATTTT. Its translation: CASSQGFSGRNTDTQYF.

The rearrangement joins TRBV6-5 to TRBJ1-2; D gene uncertain. CDR3 length: 12 residues. CDR1 MNHEY and CDR2 SVGAGI come from the germline V gene. V shed 6 bases and J shed 0 bases, with 5 bases lying between them. The CDR3 is CASRRANYGYTF. CDR3 nucleotide sequence: TGTGCCAGCAGACGAGCTAACTATGGCTACACCTTC.

This clone was picked up many times. Other nucleotide sequences from this sample produce the same CDR3. The chain combines TRBV30 with TRBJ1-5; D remains unclear. The CDR3 covers 13 residues. The germline V gene encodes CDR1 GTSNPN and CDR2 SVGIG (reference sequence). Deletions cut 0 bases from V and 7 bases from J, with 10 bases between. The CDR3 DNA follows: TGTGCCTGGAGTGTAGGCCAGCTCCAGCCCCAGCATTTT. Translation gives CAWSVGQLQPQHF.

This clone was counted only a few times. This chain connects TRBV5-6 to TRBJ1-2; D gene uncertain. The germline V gene encodes CDR1 SGHDT and CDR2 YYEEEE. V was shortened by 4 bases and J by 0 bases, with 13 bases between the two germline ends. The CDR3 sequence is 15 residues long. The CDR3 DNA reads TGTGCCAGCAGCGACCCCCGAGAGACTAACTATGGCTACACCTTC. It codes for CASSDPRETNYGYTF.

This chain joins TRBV7-2 and TRBJ2-7; weak D call: TRBD1 (5 bases). V lost 1 base to trimming and J lost 2 bases, with 9 bases between them. Germline CDR1 SGHTA, CDR2 FQGNSA. The CDR3 has 14 amino acids. The CDR3 nucleotides read TGTGCCAGCAGCTTAGGTCCGACAGCCTACGAGCAGTACTTC. It encodes CASSLGPTAYEQYF.

The V call is TRBV28, the J call TRBJ2-7, with D perhaps assigned TRBD1 or TRBD2 (5 bases each). The V gene's germline CDR1 is MDHEN and CDR2 SYDVKM. The V and J ends lost 10 bases and 4 bases respectively, with 23 bases between them. The CDR3 sequence is 15 residues long. The CDR3 nucleotides read TGTGCCACCCTCGGGTCGGGACGGAGCCGTTACGAGCAGTACTTC. As protein: CATLGSGRSRYEQYF.

The sample holds one count of this clone. V and J are TRBV19 and TRBJ2-2; TRBD2 matches 9 bases. Germline CDR1 and CDR2: LNHDA and SQIVND (reference sequence). V shed 4 bases and J 2 bases; nucleotides not matched to a gene: 5. CDR3 length equals 16 residues. Here the CDR3 reads CASSTAGGPNTGELFF. CDR3 DNA: TGTGCCAGTAGTACAGCGGGAGGACCTAACACCGGGGAGCTGTTTTTT.

A note on this clone: A far bigger clonotype differs at one base, so this is likely a read error. The chain recombines TRBV29-1 with TRBJ2-1, with 11 positions matching TRBD1. CDR1 is SQVTM and CDR2 is ANQGSEA in the germline V gene. J lost 7 bases, V lost 6 bases, and 5 bases had no gene match. The CDR3 covers 13 residues. DNA of the CDR3: TGCAGCGTGGACAGGGGGCGCGGGAATGAGCAGTTCTTC. It yields the protein CSVDRGRGNEQFF.

The rearrangement uses TRBV28 and TRBJ2-7, with D possibly being TRBD1 (5 bases). Trimming removed 7 bases from V and 2 bases from J, with 9 bases in between. There are 12 residues in the CDR3. Germline V gene sequence: CDR1 MDHEN, CDR2 SYDVKM. DNA of the CDR3: TGTGCCAGCACGAGCAGGGCCTACGAGCAGTACTTC. Encoded protein: CASTSRAYEQYF.

The CDR3: CASTTVYQETQYF. The CDR3 DNA sequence: TGTGCCAGCACGACGGTTTACCAAGAGACCCAGTACTTC. The genes are TRBV6-1 and TRBJ2-5; D uncertain. Germline V gene data show CDR1 as MNHNS and CDR2 as SASEGT. CDR3 length equals 13 residues. Trimming took 7 bases from V and 0 from J, leaving 9 bases between them.

CDR3 sequence: CAWDLAGTTDTQYF. The CDR3 nucleotides read TGTGCCTGGGACCTAGCGGGGACCACAGATACGCAGTATTTT. The gene calls are TRBV30 and TRBJ2-3; 9 bases agree with TRBD2. The V segment lost 5 bases and the J segment 2 bases; nucleotides outside the gene matches: 5. The CDR3 has 14 residues. Germline V lookup: CDR1 GTSNPN, CDR2 SVGIG (reference sequence).

About this clone: A far bigger clonotype differs at one base, so this is likely a read error. This specimen includes other DNA sequences encoding the same CDR3. V and J are TRBV18 and TRBJ1-1, with D perhaps matching TRBD1 (6 bases). CDR1 and CDR2 from the germline V gene are KGHSH and LQKENI. The CDR3 is 16 residues long. The CDR3 DNA is TGTGCCAGCTCACCACCCTCATTACTGGGGGGCACTGAGGCTTTCTTT. It is translated as CASSPPSLLGGTEAFF.

The chain recombines TRBV5-1 with TRBJ2-3, with 7 bases identical to TRBD2. Losses at the gene ends were 4 bases for V and 3 bases for J; bases not matched to a gene: 5. This CDR3 region has 14 residues. Germline CDR1 reads SGHRS; CDR2 reads YFSETQ. CDR3 DNA: TGCGCCAGCAGCACCGAGCGGGGAACAGATACGCAGTATTTT. Translating it yields CASSTERGTDTQYF. Complete variable domain (other parts from reference TRBV5-1 and TRBJ2-3): KAGVTQTPRYLIKTRGQQVTLSCSPISGHRSVSWYQQTPGQGLQFLFEYFSETQRNKGNFPGRFSGRQFSNSRSEMNVSTLELGDSALYLCASSTERGTDTQYFGPGTRLTVL.

In this sample, this clone turned up a few times. The V gene is TRBV7-9, the J gene TRBJ1-2, with D uncertain. V dropped 2 bases and J dropped 7 bases, with 11 bases sitting between them. This CDR3 spans 13 amino acids. From germline, CDR1 is SEHNR and CDR2 FQNEAQ (reference sequence). The CDR3 region is CASSLIGNGGYTF. The CDR3 DNA reads as TGTGCCAGCAGCTTAATAGGGAATGGTGGCTACACCTTC. The variable domain in full, completed from reference TRBV7-9 and TRBJ1-2, reads DTGVSQNPRHKITKRGQNVTFRCDPISEHNRLYWYRQTLGQGPEFLTYFQNEAQLEKSRLLSDRFSAERPKGSFSTLEIQRTEQGDSAMYLCASSLIGNGGYTFGSGTRLTVV.

J is TRBJ2-3 and V is TRBV9, with unresolved D. This CDR3 spans 14 amino acids. Germline loops: CDR1 SGDLS, CDR2 YYNGEE. Trimming pared 0 bases from V and 5 bases from J, leaving 10 bases between. In nucleotides, the CDR3 is TGTGCCAGCAGCGTAGTAGGTGTGGGAGATACGCAGTATTTT. This sequence encodes CASSVVGVGDTQYF.

V usage is TRBV7-3 and J usage is TRBJ2-6; no reliable D call. This CDR3 contains 16 residues. Germline V gives CDR1 SGHTA, CDR2 FQGTGA. With 1 base removed from V and 1 base from J, the gap between germline ends came to 8 bases. The DNA for the CDR3 is TGTGCCAGCAGCTTAAATCTGGGATCTGGGGCCAACGTCCTGACTTTC. Translating it yields CASSLNLGSGANVLTF.

This clone was counted a few times. This chain links TRBV6-6 with TRBJ1-1, with no clear D. V lost 2 bases, J lost 8 bases, and 3 bases lay in between. In germline, CDR1 is MNHNY, CDR2 SVGAGI (reference sequence). The CDR3 contains 10 residues. The chain's CDR3 is CASSYREAFF. As DNA, the CDR3 is TGTGCCAGCAGTTACCGGGAAGCTTTCTTT.

To note about this clone: This sample includes further DNA sequences coding for the same CDR3. J is TRBJ1-5 and V is TRBV7-2; D unclear. This CDR3 is 13 amino acids long. Trimming stripped 1 base from V and 7 bases from J, with 8 bases between. Germline CDR1 reads SGHTA; CDR2 reads FQGNSA. The CDR3 DNA is TGTGCCAGCAGCTTAGGTCGGGGACAGCCCCAGCATTTT. It codes for CASSLGRGQPQHF.

This rearrangement joins TRBV28 to TRBJ2-7; D not resolved. The CDR3 length is 13 residues. Trimming took 4 bases from V and 3 from J, leaving 10 bases between them. Germline V gene sequence: CDR1 MDHEN, CDR2 SYDVKM. CDR3 bases: TGTGCCAGCAGTTCCACAACCCACTACGAGCAGTACTTC. As protein: CASSSTTHYEQYF. Combining the CDR3 with reference TRBV28 and TRBJ2-7 gives the whole variable domain DVKVTQSSRYLVKRTGEKVFLECVQDMDHENMFWYRQDPGLGLRLIYFSYDVKMKEKGDIPEGYSVSREKKERFSLILESASTNQTSMYLCASSSTTHYEQYFGPGTRLTVT.

DNA for the CDR3: TGTGCCAGCAGTGAATCCGGGACGCTGACCTACGAGCAGTACTTC. Its protein is CASSESGTLTYEQYF. The genes are TRBV27 and TRBJ2-7; either TRBD1 or TRBD2 may fit D (5 bases each). Trimming pared 5 bases from V and 2 bases from J, leaving 16 bases between. Germline CDR1 and CDR2: MNHEY and SMNVEV (reference sequence). The length of the CDR3 is 15 residues.

This clone was recorded once. V gene TRBV4-2 combines with J gene TRBJ2-1, with 12 bases matching TRBD2. The CDR3 sequence is 16 residues long. Trimming at V came to 5 bases and at J to 1 base, leaving 3 bases not matched to a gene. Germline loops: CDR1 LGHNA, CDR2 YNFKEQ. The CDR3 DNA follows: TGTGCCAGCAGCGGCGGGACTAGCGGGTCCTACAATGAGCAGTTCTTC. Protein: CASSGGTSGSYNEQFF.

The chain couples TRBV9 to TRBJ1-2, with D unclear. V was trimmed by 5 bases and J by 7 bases, leaving 9 bases between them. Germline V lookup: CDR1 SGDLS, CDR2 YYNGEE. The CDR3 totals 11 residues. CDR3 amino acids: CASRAQGGYTF. CDR3 nucleotide sequence: TGTGCCAGCAGAGCTCAAGGTGGCTACACCTTC.

V and J are TRBV7-2 and TRBJ2-7; D unclear. V was pared by 5 bases and J by 7 bases, with 21 bases between. Germline assignment: CDR1 SGHTA and CDR2 FQGNSA. The length of the CDR3 is 15 residues. The CDR3 DNA reads TGTGCCAGCAGCCCCTTCACCGAGGCCGGTATGGAGCAGTACTTC. It yields the protein CASSPFTEAGMEQYF.

The chain carries TRBV11-2 and TRBJ2-1; 11 bases are shared with TRBD2. The CDR3 length is 16 residues. Germline CDR1 SGHAT, CDR2 FQNNGV. J lost 7 bases, V lost 6 bases, and 11 bases had no gene match. CDR3 amino acids: CASSSTSGSRGNEQFF. The CDR3 coding sequence is TGTGCCAGCAGTTCAACTAGCGGGAGTAGGGGAAATGAGCAGTTCTTC.

This clone was detected many times. This chain uses TRBV6-5 with TRBJ2-1; D unclear. The V gene lost 8 bases and the J gene lost 1 base, with 12 bases spanning the gap. The CDR3 runs to 14 residues. Germline V gene sequence: CDR1 MNHEY, CDR2 SVGAGI. CDR3 nucleotides: TGTGCCAGCCGCGAGTCCTGGTCCTACAATGAGCAGTTCTTC. This translates into CASRESWSYNEQFF.

J is TRBJ2-2 and V is TRBV11-3; D is unresolved. Trimming removed 2 bases at V and 4 bases at J, with 5 bases between. Looked up from germline, CDR1 is SGHNT and CDR2 is YENEEA. CDR3 length: 13 residues. CDR3 DNA: TGTGCCAGCAGCTTACAGACCACCGGGGAGCTGTTTTTT. Its protein product is CASSLQTTGELFF.

This chain joins TRBV20-1 and TRBJ2-1; tentative D call: TRBD2 (6 bases). There are 11 residues in the CDR3. V lost 5 bases, J lost 10 bases, and 12 bases lay in between. The V gene's germline CDR1 is DFQATT and CDR2 SNEGSKA (reference sequence). This CDR3 reads CSAQLAGEQFF. The CDR3 nucleotides are TGCAGTGCTCAACTAGCAGGCGAGCAGTTCTTC.

This clone appeared a single time. Other nucleotide sequences from this sample produce the same CDR3. The V call is TRBV9, the J call TRBJ2-5; D might be TRBD1 (6 bases). V was clipped by 0 bases and J by 4 bases, with 7 bases between them. Germline CDR1 is SGDLS and CDR2 is YYNGEE. CDR3 length equals 13 residues. The CDR3 is CASSVARGETQYF. For the CDR3, the DNA is TGTGCCAGCAGCGTAGCCAGGGGAGAGACCCAGTACTTC.

V is TRBV6-5 and J is TRBJ1-3; no clear D. The V and J ends lost 7 bases and 0 bases respectively, with 10 bases between them. There are 14 residues in the CDR3. The V gene's germline CDR1 is MNHEY and CDR2 SVGAGI. The CDR3, as DNA: TGTGCCAGCACCGCACCTAACTCTGGAAACACCATATATTTT. Translating it yields CASTAPNSGNTIYF.